This T cell receptor (beta chain) was captured in a study of blood T cell repertoires in COVID-19. Looking at the study overall: The analysed material was cDNA or gDNA that came from T cells, B-cell-depleted T cells, or PBMCs.

Per the original data handling: Amplification of reference gene primers provided the estimated nucleated cell counts. Using immunoSEQ multiplex PCR, the repertoire was profiled, and TCRdb retains in-frame clones only, with some absent. The DNA was the basis for D and trimming; V, J and clone size are from that table. This repertoire shows around 230,000 clones, 70% to 90% found once; its top ten account for 0.72%. Germline V gene data show CDR1 as SNHLY and CDR2 as FYNNEI. The CDR3 length is 14 residues. V was trimmed by 6 bases and J by 3 bases, leaving 12 bases between them. The chain joins TRBV2 to TRBJ1-5, with D uncertain. The specimen was peripheral blood. The clonotype was recovered from a man aged 35-49 years with acute or convalescent COVID-19. CDR3 protein: CASSDRVHNQPQHF. DNA for the CDR3: TGTGCCAGCAGCGACCGGGTCCACAATCAGCCCCAGCATTTT.